One T cell receptor beta chain is described in this entry. The record originates from a study of radiotherapy plus CTLA-4 blockade in lung cancer. In germline, CDR1 is LNHDA, CDR2 SQIVND (reference sequence). After removal of 3 bases from V and 6 bases from J, the junction contained 5 bases not matched to a gene. The CDR3 has 14 amino acids. The method was immunoSEQ multiplex PCR; TCRdb's version includes in-frame clones alone and lacks a portion of them. The sample has 100,000 to 150,000 clones, nearly 80% seen once. The origin of this receptor is a human donor with non-small cell lung cancer who had a partial response to radiotherapy plus ipilimumab. Sequencing used peripheral blood, obtained from a patient treated with radiotherapy plus ipilimumab. The chain combines TRBV19 with TRBJ1-5; 7 nucleotides match TRBD1. The CDR3 DNA sequence: TGTGCCAGTAGTATGGACAGGTTCGGTCAGCCCCAGCATTTT. This codes for CASSMDRFGQPQHF. Complete variable domain (other parts from reference TRBV19 and TRBJ1-5): DGGITQSPKYLFRKEGQNVTLSCEQNLNHDAMYWYRQDPGQGLRLIYYSQIVNDFQKGDIAEGYSVSREKKESFPLTVTSAQKNPTAFYLCASSMDRFGQPQHFGDGTRLSIL.